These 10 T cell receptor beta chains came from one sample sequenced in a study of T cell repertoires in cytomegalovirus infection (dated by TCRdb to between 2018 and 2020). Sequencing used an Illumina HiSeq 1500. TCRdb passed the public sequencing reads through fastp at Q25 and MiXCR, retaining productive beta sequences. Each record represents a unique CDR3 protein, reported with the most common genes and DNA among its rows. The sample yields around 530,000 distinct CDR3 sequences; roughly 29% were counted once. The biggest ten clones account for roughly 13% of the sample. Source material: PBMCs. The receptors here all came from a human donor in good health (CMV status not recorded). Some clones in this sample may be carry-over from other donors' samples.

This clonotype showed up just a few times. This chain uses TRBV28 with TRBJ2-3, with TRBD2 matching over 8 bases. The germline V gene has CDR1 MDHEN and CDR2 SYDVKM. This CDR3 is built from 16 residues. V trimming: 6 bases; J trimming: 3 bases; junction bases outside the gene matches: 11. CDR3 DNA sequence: TGTGCCAGCAGCCGGACCGGGACTAGGGGTACAGATACGCAGTATTTT. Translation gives CASSRTGTRGTDTQYF.

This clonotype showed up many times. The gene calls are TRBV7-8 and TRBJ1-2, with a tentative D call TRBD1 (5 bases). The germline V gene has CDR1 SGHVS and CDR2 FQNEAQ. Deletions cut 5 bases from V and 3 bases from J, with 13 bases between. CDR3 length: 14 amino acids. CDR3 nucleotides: TGTGCCAGCAGCCGAGGGGTGGGTCACTATGGCTACACCTTC. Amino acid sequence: CASSRGVGHYGYTF.

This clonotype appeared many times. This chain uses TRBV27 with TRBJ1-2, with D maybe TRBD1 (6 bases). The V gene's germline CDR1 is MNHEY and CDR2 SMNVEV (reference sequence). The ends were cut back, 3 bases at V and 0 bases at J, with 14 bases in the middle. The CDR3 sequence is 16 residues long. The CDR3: CASSFSTGPPNYGYTF. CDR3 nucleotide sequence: TGTGCCAGCAGTTTCTCCACAGGGCCCCCTAACTATGGCTACACCTTC.

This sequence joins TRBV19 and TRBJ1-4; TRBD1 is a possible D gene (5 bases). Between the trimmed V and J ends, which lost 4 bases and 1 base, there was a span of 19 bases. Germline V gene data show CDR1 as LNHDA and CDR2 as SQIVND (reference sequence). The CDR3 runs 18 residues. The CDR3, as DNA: TGTGCCAGTAGTAGACCGGGACTTTCGACTCGAACTAATGAAAAACTGTTTTTT. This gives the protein CASSRPGLSTRTNEKLFF.

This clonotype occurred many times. Here the CDR3 DNA reads TGTGCCAGCAGCTTACCAGGGACTAGCGGGAGTATGGGGCAGTATTTT. It is translated as CASSLPGTSGSMGQYF. The V and J genes are TRBV7-2 and TRBJ2-3; TRBD2 matches at 14 bases. The CDR3 has 16 residues. V lost 2 bases and J lost 11; bases outside the gene matches: 9. The V gene's germline CDR1 is SGHTA and CDR2 FQGNSA.

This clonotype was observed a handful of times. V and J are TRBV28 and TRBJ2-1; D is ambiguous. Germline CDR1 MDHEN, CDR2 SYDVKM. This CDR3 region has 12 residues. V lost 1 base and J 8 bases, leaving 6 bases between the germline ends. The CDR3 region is CASSLFQDEQFF. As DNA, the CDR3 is TGTGCCAGCAGTTTATTTCAGGATGAGCAGTTCTTC. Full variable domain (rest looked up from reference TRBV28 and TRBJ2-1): DVKVTQSSRYLVKRTGEKVFLECVQDMDHENMFWYRQDPGLGLRLIYFSYDVKMKEKGDIPEGYSVSREKKERFSLILESASTNQTSMYLCASSLFQDEQFFGPGTRLTVL.

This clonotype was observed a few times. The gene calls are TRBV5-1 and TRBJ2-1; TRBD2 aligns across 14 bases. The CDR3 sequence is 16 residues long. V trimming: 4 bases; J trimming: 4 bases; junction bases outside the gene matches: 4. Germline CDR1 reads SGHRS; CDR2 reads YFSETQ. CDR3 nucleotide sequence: TGCGCCAGCAGCACGGGACTAGCGGGAGTTTACAATGAGCAGTTCTTC. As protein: CASSTGLAGVYNEQFF.

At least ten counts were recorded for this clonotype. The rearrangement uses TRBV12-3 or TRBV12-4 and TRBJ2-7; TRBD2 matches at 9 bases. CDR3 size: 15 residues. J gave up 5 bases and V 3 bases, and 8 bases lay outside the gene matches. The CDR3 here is CASSFVTSGLHEQYF. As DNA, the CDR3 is TGTGCCAGCAGTTTCGTCACTAGCGGGCTTCACGAGCAGTACTTC.

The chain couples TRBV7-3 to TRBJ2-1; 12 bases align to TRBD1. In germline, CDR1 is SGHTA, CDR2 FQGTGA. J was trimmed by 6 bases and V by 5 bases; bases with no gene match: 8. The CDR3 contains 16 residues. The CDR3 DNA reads TGTGCCAGCAGCCTAAGGGGACAGGGGGCGGTCAATGAGCAGTTCTTC. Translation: CASSLRGQGAVNEQFF.

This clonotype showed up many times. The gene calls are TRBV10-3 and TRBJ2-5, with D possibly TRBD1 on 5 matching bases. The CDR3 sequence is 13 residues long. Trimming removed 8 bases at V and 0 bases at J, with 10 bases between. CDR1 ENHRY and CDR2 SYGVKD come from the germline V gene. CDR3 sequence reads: CAIGATDQETQYF. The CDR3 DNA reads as TGTGCCATCGGGGCAACCGACCAAGAGACCCAGTACTTC.